These 25 T cell receptor beta chains were sequenced from one sample in a study of neurological immune-mediated disorders. Time point here: longitudinal time-point 3. TCRdb ran MiXCR on the 5' RACE reads and lists one entry per CDR3 protein. The sample has more than 100,000 distinct CDR3 sequences, roughly 10% seen once. Specimen: PBMCs. These TCRs come from a female donor with HTLV-1-associated myelopathy (HAM/TSP).

Remarks on this clonotype: This may be a read error: a much more frequent sequence differs by one nucleotide. This sequence joins TRBV20-1 and TRBJ2-7; 9 bases match TRBD1. This CDR3 spans 15 amino acids. V gave up 3 bases and J gave up 3 bases; unmatched junction bases: 9. Germline V CDR1 and CDR2: DFQATT, SNEGSKA (reference sequence). This chain's CDR3 is CSASPGTGFHYEQYF. In DNA form, the CDR3 reads TGCAGTGCTAGCCCGGGGACAGGGTTTCACTACGAGCAGTACTTC.

This clonotype occurred many times. This sequence joins TRBV5-1 and TRBJ2-1, with 13 positions matching TRBD2. The J segment lost 10 bases and the V segment lost 4 bases, leaving 8 bases of the junction unmatched. CDR3 length: 15 residues. Per the germline V gene, CDR1 is SGHRS and CDR2 is YFSETQ. Written as DNA, the CDR3 is TGCGCCAGCAGCCCAGGGACTAGCGGGGTCAACGAGCAGTTCTTC. Translated, it gives CASSPGTSGVNEQFF.

The rearrangement links TRBV6-5 to TRBJ2-7; 9 bases are a match to TRBD1. The CDR3 consists of 16 residues. From germline, CDR1 is MNHEY and CDR2 SVGAGI. The J segment lost 0 bases and the V segment lost 5 bases, leaving 8 bases of the junction unmatched. CDR3 nucleotide sequence: TGTGCCAGCAGTCCCGGGACAGGGTTGAGCTCCTACGAGCAGTACTTC. Its protein is CASSPGTGLSSYEQYF.

This clonotype was counted ten times or more. The rearrangement links TRBV20-1 to TRBJ2-3; no firm D call. CDR1 is DFQATT, CDR2 SNEGSKA, per germline (reference sequence). This CDR3 has 11 residues. Between the trimmed V and J ends, which lost 1 base and 5 bases, there was a span of 4 bases. CDR3 nucleotide sequence: TGCAGTGCTAGAGGCTTAGATACGCAGTATTTT. Its protein product is CSARGLDTQYF.

This clonotype was counted at least ten times. The chain combines TRBV7-8 with TRBJ2-7, with D perhaps TRBD1 or TRBD2 (5 bases each). With 0 bases removed from V and 6 bases from J, the gap between germline ends came to 18 bases. The germline V gene encodes CDR1 SGHVS and CDR2 FQNEAQ. This CDR3 comprises 16 residues. The CDR3 DNA is TGTGCCAGCAGCTTAGCGCAGGTGGGACCGCAGGTCGAGCAGTACTTC. Encoded protein: CASSLAQVGPQVEQYF.

At least ten counts were recorded for this clonotype. This chain links TRBV13 with TRBJ2-5; 8 nucleotides align to TRBD1. The V segment lost 5 bases and the J segment 5 bases; nucleotides outside the gene matches: 10. Looked up from germline, CDR1 is PRHDT and CDR2 is FYEKMQ (reference sequence). This CDR3 contains 15 residues. The CDR3 reads CASSPSEGQVETQYF. The CDR3 DNA reads TGTGCCAGCAGCCCCTCCGAGGGACAGGTCGAGACCCAGTACTTC.

This chain links TRBV9 with TRBJ1-3; D is undetermined. Trimming shortened V by 2 bases and J by 4 bases, and 4 bases separated the two germline ends. CDR3 length: 12 amino acids. Germline V gene lookup returns CDR1 SGDLS and CDR2 YYNGEE. Here the CDR3 DNA reads TGTGCCAGCAGCGTGGCCGGAAACACCATATATTTT. It encodes CASSVAGNTIYF. Full variable domain (rest looked up from reference TRBV9 and TRBJ1-3): DSGVTQTPKHLITATGQRVTLRCSPRSGDLSVYWYQQSLDQGLQFLIQYYNGEERAKGNILERFSAQQFPDLHSELNLSSLELGDSALYFCASSVAGNTIYFGEGSWLTVV.

This clonotype has more than one count but fewer than ten. The J gene is TRBJ2-2, the V gene TRBV5-1; 9 positions agree with TRBD1. Looked up from germline, CDR1 is SGHRS and CDR2 is YFSETQ. J was trimmed by 9 bases and V by 2 bases; bases with no gene match: 11. CDR3 length: 16 residues. DNA of the CDR3: TGCGCCAGCAGCTTTTTAGGACAGGGGTCTGACCGGGAGCTGTTTTTT. As protein: CASSFLGQGSDRELFF. Full variable domain (remainder filled in from reference TRBV5-1 and TRBJ2-2): KAGVTQTPRYLIKTRGQQVTLSCSPISGHRSVSWYQQTPGQGLQFLFEYFSETQRNKGNFPGRFSGRQFSNSRSEMNVSTLELGDSALYLCASSFLGQGSDRELFFGEGSRLTVL.

This clonotype was seen ten or more times. The genes are TRBV10-3 and TRBJ1-2; D not resolved. Trimming stripped 6 bases from V and 0 bases from J, with 14 bases between. The germline gives CDR1 ENHRY, CDR2 SYGVKD. The CDR3 is made up of 15 amino acids. CDR3: CAIREPGVTNYGYTF. For the CDR3, the DNA is TGTGCCATCAGAGAACCAGGAGTCACTAACTATGGCTACACCTTC.

This clonotype was counted ten times or more. The rearrangement uses TRBV7-2 and TRBJ2-7; D perhaps matches TRBD2 (6 bases). The CDR3 consists of 16 residues. Trimming left V 5 bases short and J 6 bases short, with 23 bases between. Germline V lookup: CDR1 SGHTA, CDR2 FQGNSA. CDR3 coding DNA: TGTGCCAGCAGCCCGGGGGTGGGGCAGGGATGGGGCGAGCAGTACTTC. Its translation: CASSPGVGQGWGEQYF.

In its sample, this clonotype was seen a few times. The rearrangement joins TRBV20-1 to TRBJ2-3; D is perhaps TRBD1 (8 bases). Looked up from germline, CDR1 is DFQATT and CDR2 is SNEGSKA (reference sequence). V was clipped by 6 bases and J by 4 bases, with 17 bases between them. The CDR3 spans 14 residues. CDR3 loop: CSASSTGGADTQYF. For the CDR3, the DNA is TGCAGTGCAAGCTCTACAGGGGGGGCAGATACGCAGTATTTT.

Points on this clonotype: A read error is possible here, since a much larger clone lies one base away. The chain joins TRBV5-1 to TRBJ2-3; 10 nucleotides line up with TRBD2. Germline lookup yields CDR1 SGHRS and CDR2 YFSETQ. The CDR3 is 16 residues long. The CDR3 is CASSLQRGGNTDMQYF. The CDR3 region has the DNA TGCGCCAGCAGCTTGCAGCGGGGGGGAAACACAGATATGCAGTATTTT.

This clonotype came up many times. The chain recombines TRBV20-1 with TRBJ1-2; possibly TRBD1 for D (6 bases). CDR3 length equals 13 residues. From germline, CDR1 is DFQATT and CDR2 SNEGSKA (reference sequence). Trimming removed 3 bases at V and 4 bases at J, with 12 bases between. The CDR3 nucleotides read TGCAGTGCTAGTCAGGGGATAATCTATGGCTACACCTTC. Protein: CSASQGIIYGYTF.

This clonotype has a handful of counts. This chain joins TRBV28 and TRBJ2-7, with D possibly being TRBD1 (5 bases). Trimming shortened V by 8 bases and J by 1 base, and 9 bases separated the two germline ends. Germline V gene sequence: CDR1 MDHEN, CDR2 SYDVKM. The CDR3 spans 12 residues. CDR3 DNA sequence: TGTGCCAGCGGAACAGGTTCCTACGAGCAGTACTTC. This gives the protein CASGTGSYEQYF.

This clonotype was seen repeatedly, ten times or more. The chain employs TRBV7-2 and TRBJ2-1; tentatively, D is TRBD1 (5 bases). The CDR3 is made up of 15 amino acids. CDR1 SGHTA and CDR2 FQGNSA come from the germline V gene. Between the trimmed V and J ends, which lost 3 bases and 0 bases, there was a span of 9 bases. CDR3: CASSLDTRSYNEQFF. The CDR3 DNA follows: TGTGCCAGCAGCTTGGACACCCGCTCCTACAATGAGCAGTTCTTC.

This clonotype has just a few counts. This chain uses TRBV19 with TRBJ2-1; D may be TRBD1 (7 bases). This CDR3 contains 15 residues. The V end lost 8 bases, the J end lost 7 bases, and 21 bases lay between the germline ends. Germline V CDR1 and CDR2: LNHDA, SQIVND (reference sequence). This CDR3 is CASQPYGQGGNEQFF. CDR3 sequence (DNA): TGTGCCAGTCAGCCCTACGGTCAGGGGGGAAATGAGCAGTTCTTC.

This clonotype was counted ten times or more. The chain couples TRBV5-1 to TRBJ2-7; D might be TRBD2 (5 bases). The CDR3 is 15 amino acids. Trimming left V 0 bases short and J 6 bases short, with 16 bases between. The germline gives CDR1 SGHRS, CDR2 YFSETQ. The CDR3 DNA sequence: TGCGCCAGCAGCTTGGAAGTGGGCCTAGCTCCCGAGCAGTACTTC. Its translation is CASSLEVGLAPEQYF.

For the CDR3, the DNA is TGTGCCAGCAGCTTAGCGACTAGCGGGGGTCATAGAGATACGCAGTATTTT. It yields the protein CASSLATSGGHRDTQYF. The V call is TRBV7-2, the J call TRBJ2-3; 12 nucleotides align to TRBD2. Germline CDR1 is SGHTA and CDR2 is FQGNSA. Trimming at V came to 0 bases and at J to 5 bases, leaving 6 bases not matched to a gene. The CDR3 consists of 17 residues.

This clonotype was seen ten or more times. This rearrangement joins TRBV3-1 to TRBJ1-6; D unclear. With 0 bases removed from V and 7 bases from J, the gap between germline ends came to 4 bases. Looked up from germline, CDR1 is LGHDT and CDR2 is YNNKEL (reference sequence). There are 13 residues in the CDR3. The CDR3 DNA follows: TGTGCCAGCAGCCAAGATAGGAATTCACCCCTCCACTTT. The encoded protein is CASSQDRNSPLHF.

At least ten counts were recorded for this clonotype. The rearrangement joins TRBV20-1 to TRBJ2-1, with 10 bases matching TRBD2. The junction had 18 bases not matched to a gene; V was cut back by 2 bases and J by 8 bases. CDR3 length: 18 amino acids. Looked up from germline, CDR1 is DFQATT and CDR2 is SNEGSKA (reference sequence). DNA for the CDR3: TGCAGTGCTAGACCCCGGCCGACAGCGGGGGGGCACCGGGATGAGCAGTTCTTC. Translated, it gives CSARPRPTAGGHRDEQFF.

V and J are TRBV19 and TRBJ2-2; 8 bases are a match to TRBD1. The CDR3 totals 14 residues. Germline values: CDR1 LNHDA, CDR2 SQIVND (reference sequence). Germline trimming cut 6 bases from V and 4 bases from J; bases unmatched to any gene: 4. The CDR3 is CASRRTGFTGELFF. The CDR3 DNA follows: TGTGCCAGTAGACGGACAGGGTTCACCGGGGAGCTGTTTTTT.

There are a few counts of this clonotype. This chain joins TRBV5-1 and TRBJ2-7; 8 bases fit TRBD2. This CDR3 contains 16 residues. J was trimmed by 0 bases and V by 4 bases; bases with no gene match: 9. The germline gives CDR1 SGHRS, CDR2 YFSETQ. This CDR3 is CASSPAGGTSSYEQYF. In DNA, the CDR3 is TGCGCCAGCAGCCCAGCCGGCGGGACTAGCTCCTACGAGCAGTACTTC.

This clonotype was detected ten times or more. The V gene is TRBV28, the J gene TRBJ1-3; D ambiguous. Per germline, CDR1 MDHEN and CDR2 SYDVKM. This CDR3 region has 14 residues. V lost 7 bases to trimming and J lost 3 bases, with 13 bases between them. The CDR3 region is CASTTLFSGNTIYF. CDR3 nucleotide sequence: TGTGCCAGCACTACTTTATTTAGTGGAAACACCATATATTTT.

This clonotype was observed many times. The CDR3 region is CASSRDSSTPEAFF. The CDR3 DNA reads as TGCGCCAGCAGCAGGGACAGCTCGACGCCTGAAGCTTTCTTT. V gene TRBV5-1 combines with J gene TRBJ1-1, with 7 bases matching TRBD1. V lost 4 bases and J lost 6; bases outside the gene matches: 9. The CDR3 consists of 14 residues. Per the germline V gene, CDR1 is SGHRS and CDR2 is YFSETQ.

In its sample, this clonotype was seen once. A much larger clone differs from this one at a single base, so this may be a read error. This chain connects TRBV5-1 to TRBJ2-5; TRBD2 might be the D (6 bases). CDR1 is SGHRS and CDR2 is YFSETQ in the germline V gene. Trimming pared 3 bases from V and 1 base from J, leaving 13 bases between. The CDR3 spans 15 residues. DNA of the CDR3: TGCGCCAGCAGCTCGGGCCTCGGGGGCCAAGAGACCCAGTACTTC. This sequence encodes CASSSGLGGQETQYF.